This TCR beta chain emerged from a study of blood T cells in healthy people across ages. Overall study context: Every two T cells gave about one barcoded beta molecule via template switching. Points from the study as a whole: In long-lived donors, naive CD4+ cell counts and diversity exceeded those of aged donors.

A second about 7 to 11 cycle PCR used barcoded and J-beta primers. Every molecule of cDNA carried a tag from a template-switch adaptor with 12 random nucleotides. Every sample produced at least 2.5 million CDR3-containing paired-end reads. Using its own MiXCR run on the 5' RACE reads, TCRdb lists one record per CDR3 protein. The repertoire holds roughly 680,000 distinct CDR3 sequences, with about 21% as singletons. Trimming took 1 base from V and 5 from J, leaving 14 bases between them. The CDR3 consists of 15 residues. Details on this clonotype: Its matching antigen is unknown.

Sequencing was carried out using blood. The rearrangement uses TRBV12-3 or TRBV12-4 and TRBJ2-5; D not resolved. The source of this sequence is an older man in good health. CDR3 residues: CASSLEGSVMETQYF. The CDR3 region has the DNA TGTGCCAGCAGTTTAGAGGGCAGTGTGATGGAGACCCAGTACTTC.